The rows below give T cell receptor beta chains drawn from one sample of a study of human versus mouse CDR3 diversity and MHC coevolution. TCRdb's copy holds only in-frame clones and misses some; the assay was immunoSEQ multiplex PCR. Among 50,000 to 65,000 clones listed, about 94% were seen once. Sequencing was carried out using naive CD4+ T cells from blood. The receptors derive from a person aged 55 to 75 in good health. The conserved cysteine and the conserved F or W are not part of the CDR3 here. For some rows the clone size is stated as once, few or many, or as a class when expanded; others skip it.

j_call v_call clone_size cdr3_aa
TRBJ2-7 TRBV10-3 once AISESLAGGSSYEQY
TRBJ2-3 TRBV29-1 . SVGTGVPDTQY
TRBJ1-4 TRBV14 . ASSRTGGLEKLF
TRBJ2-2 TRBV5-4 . ASSPRGGTTNGELF
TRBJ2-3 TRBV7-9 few ASSSFNGGVDTQY
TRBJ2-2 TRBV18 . ASSPSPTIQDTGELF
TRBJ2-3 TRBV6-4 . ASSTWGEADTQY
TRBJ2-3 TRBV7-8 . ASSPLVSTDTQY
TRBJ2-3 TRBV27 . ASSLGGGRGTDTQY
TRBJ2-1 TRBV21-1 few ASSKGGTDNEQF
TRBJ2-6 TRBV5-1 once ASSPQGGSGANVLT
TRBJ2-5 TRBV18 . ASSQSTSGTETQY
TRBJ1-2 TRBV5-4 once ASSLAQGIDYGYT
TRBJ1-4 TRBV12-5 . ASGLVQGAREKLF
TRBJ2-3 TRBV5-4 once ASSSGLASTDTQY
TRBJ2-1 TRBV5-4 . ASTPGGTRLSEQF
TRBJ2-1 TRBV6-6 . ASSNQSPYNEQF
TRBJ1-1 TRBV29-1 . SVRRGLGTEAF
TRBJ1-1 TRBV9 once ASSVGAGANTEAF
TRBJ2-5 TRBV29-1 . SGSGGQETQY
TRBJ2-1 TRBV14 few ASSPNRVGEQF
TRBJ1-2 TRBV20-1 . SAAGGGGYT
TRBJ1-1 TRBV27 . ASSLRSGSRAEAF
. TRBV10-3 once AISESPGTGDEQY
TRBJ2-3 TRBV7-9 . ASSPNTSTDTQY
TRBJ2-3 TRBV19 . ASSPSVGGGTDTQY